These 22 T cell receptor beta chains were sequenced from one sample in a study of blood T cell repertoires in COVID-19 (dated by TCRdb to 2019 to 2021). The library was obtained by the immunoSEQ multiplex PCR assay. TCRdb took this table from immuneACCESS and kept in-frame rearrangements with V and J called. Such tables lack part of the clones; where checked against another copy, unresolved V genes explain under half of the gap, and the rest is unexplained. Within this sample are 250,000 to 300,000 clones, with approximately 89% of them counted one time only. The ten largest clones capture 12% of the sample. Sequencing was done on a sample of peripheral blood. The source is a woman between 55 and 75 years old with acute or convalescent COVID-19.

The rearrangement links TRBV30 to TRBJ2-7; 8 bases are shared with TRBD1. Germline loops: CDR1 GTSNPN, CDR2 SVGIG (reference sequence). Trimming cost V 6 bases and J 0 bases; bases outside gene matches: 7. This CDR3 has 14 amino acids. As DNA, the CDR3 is TGTGCCTGCCCCGGACAGGGAGCCTCCTACGAGCAGTACTTC. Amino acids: CACPGQGASYEQYF.

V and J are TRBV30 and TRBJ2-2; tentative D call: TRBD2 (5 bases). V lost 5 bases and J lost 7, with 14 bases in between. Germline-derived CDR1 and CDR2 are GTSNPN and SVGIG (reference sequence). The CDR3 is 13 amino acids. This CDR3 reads CAWRGSGNGELFF. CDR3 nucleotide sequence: TGTGCCTGGCGTGGGAGTGGTAACGGGGAGCTGTTTTTT.

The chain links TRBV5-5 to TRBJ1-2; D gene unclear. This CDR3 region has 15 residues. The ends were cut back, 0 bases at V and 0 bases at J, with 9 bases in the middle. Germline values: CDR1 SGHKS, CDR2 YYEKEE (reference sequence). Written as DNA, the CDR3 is TGTGCCAGCAGCTTGGTGTCAGAAGCTAACTATGGCTACACCTTC. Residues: CASSLVSEANYGYTF.

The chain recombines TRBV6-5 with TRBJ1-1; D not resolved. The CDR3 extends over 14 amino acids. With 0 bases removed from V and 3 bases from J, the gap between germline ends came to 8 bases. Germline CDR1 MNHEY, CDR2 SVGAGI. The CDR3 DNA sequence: TGTGCCAGCAGTTACTCGATGAGGGACACTGAAGCTTTCTTT. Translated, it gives CASSYSMRDTEAFF.

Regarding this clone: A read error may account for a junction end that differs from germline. The CDR3 is CASSLASASGDF. In DNA form, the CDR3 reads TGTGCCAGCAGCTTGGCCTCGGCTAGCGGGGACTTC. The V call is TRBV5-4, the J call TRBJ2-5; TRBD2 matches at 9 bases. Germline V gene sequence: CDR1 SGHNT, CDR2 YYREEE (reference sequence). CDR3 size: 12 residues.

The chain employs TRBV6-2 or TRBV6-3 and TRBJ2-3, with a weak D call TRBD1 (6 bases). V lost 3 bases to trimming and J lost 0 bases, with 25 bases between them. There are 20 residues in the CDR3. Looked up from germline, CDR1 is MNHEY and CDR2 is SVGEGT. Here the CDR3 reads CASSYPSRTEKPSSTDTQYF. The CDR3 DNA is TGTGCCAGCAGTTATCCATCCCGGACAGAAAAACCATCAAGCACAGATACGCAGTATTTT.

The CDR3 loop is CASSPPGGFVYGYTF. The CDR3 DNA follows: TGTGCCAGCAGCCCACCGGGGGGCTTTGTCTATGGCTACACCTTC. The chain has TRBV7-8 and TRBJ1-2; D is possibly TRBD1 (6 bases). Germline assignment: CDR1 SGHVS and CDR2 FQNEAQ. Between the trimmed V and J ends, which lost 5 bases and 4 bases, there was a span of 17 bases. This CDR3 spans 15 amino acids.

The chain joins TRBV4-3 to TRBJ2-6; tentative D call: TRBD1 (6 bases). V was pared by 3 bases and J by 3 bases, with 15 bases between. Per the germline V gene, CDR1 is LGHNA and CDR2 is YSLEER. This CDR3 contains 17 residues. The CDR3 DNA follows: TGCGCCAGCAGCCAGGACACCAGGGGAATTGGGGCCAACGTCCTGACTTTC. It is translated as CASSQDTRGIGANVLTF.

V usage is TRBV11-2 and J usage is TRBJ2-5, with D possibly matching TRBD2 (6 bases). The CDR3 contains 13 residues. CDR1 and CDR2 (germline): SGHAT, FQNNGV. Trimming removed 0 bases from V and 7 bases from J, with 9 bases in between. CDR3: CASSLDGGRTQYF. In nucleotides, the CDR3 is TGTGCCAGCAGCTTAGACGGAGGGCGGACCCAGTACTTC.

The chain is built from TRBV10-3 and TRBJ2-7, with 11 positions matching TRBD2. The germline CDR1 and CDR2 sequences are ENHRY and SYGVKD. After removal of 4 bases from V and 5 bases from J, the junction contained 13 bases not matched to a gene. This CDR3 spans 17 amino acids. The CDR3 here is CAISVQLAGEVVHEQYF. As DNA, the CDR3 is TGTGCCATCAGTGTGCAACTAGCGGGAGAGGTAGTACACGAGCAGTACTTC.

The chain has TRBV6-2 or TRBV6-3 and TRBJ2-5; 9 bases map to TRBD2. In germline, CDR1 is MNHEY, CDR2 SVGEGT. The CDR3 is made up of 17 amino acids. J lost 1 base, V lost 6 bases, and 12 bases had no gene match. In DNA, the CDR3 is TGTGCCAGCAGCCTGTCGGGAGTAGCGGGGGTCCAAGAGACCCAGTACTTC. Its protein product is CASSLSGVAGVQETQYF.

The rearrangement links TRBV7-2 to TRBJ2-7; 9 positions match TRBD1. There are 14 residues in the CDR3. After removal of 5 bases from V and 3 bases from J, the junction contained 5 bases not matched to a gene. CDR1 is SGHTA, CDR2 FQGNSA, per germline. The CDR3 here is CASSPATGGYEQYF. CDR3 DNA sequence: TGTGCCAGCAGCCCAGCGACAGGGGGCTACGAGCAGTACTTC. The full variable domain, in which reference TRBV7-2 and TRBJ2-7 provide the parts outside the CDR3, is GAGVSQSPSNKVTEKGKDVELRCDPISGHTALYWYRQSLGQGLEFLIYFQGNSAPDKSGLPSDRFSAERTGGSVSTLTIQRTQQEDSAVYLCASSPATGGYEQYFGPGTRLTVT.

The CDR3 bases are TGTGCCAGTAGTATGGGGACAGGGGGCGACTACTATAATAGCAATCAGCCCCAGCATTTT. It encodes CASSMGTGGDYYNSNQPQHF. The chain is built from TRBV19 and TRBJ1-5; TRBD1 aligns across 12 bases. Germline values: CDR1 LNHDA, CDR2 SQIVND (reference sequence). V lost 3 bases, J lost 0 bases, and 12 bases stayed unmatched. This CDR3 region has 20 residues.

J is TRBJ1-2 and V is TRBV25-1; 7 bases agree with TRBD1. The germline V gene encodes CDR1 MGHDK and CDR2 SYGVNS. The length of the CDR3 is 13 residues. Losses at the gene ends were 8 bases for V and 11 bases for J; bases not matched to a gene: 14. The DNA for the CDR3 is TGTGCCAGCTCGCCCAGGGGGGCCTTGGGATACACCTTC. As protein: CASSPRGALGYTF.

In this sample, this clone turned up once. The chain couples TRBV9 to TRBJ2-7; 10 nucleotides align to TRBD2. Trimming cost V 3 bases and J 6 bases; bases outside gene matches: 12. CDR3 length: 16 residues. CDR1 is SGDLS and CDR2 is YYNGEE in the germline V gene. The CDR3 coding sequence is TGTGCCAGCAGCGACCGTGGCTCTAGCGGGAGTAGCGAGCAGTACTTC. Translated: CASSDRGSSGSSEQYF.

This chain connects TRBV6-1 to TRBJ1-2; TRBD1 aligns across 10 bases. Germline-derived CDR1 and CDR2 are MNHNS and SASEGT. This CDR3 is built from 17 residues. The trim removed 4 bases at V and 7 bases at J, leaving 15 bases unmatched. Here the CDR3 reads CASSALRLGQGEVGYTF. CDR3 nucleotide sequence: TGTGCCAGCAGTGCCCTACGACTAGGACAGGGGGAGGTTGGCTACACCTTC.

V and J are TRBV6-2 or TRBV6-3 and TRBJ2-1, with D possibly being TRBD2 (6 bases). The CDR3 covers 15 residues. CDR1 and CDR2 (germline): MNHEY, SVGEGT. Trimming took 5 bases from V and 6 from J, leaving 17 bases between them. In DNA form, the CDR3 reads TGTGCCAGCAGTCCCTGGGCCGGCGGGACCAATGAGCAGTTCTTC. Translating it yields CASSPWAGGTNEQFF.

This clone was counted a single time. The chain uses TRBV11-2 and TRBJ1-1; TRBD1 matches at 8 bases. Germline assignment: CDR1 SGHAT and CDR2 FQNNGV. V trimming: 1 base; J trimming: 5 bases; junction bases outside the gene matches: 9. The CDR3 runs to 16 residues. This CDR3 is CASSLAMTGVGTEAFF. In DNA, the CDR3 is TGTGCCAGCAGCTTAGCTATGACAGGGGTCGGGACTGAAGCTTTCTTT.

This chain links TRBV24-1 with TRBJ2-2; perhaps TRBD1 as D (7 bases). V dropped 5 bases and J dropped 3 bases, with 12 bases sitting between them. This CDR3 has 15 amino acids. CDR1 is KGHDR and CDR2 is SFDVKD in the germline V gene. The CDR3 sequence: CATSGGTVDTGELFF. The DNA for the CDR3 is TGTGCCACCAGTGGCGGGACAGTGGACACCGGGGAGCTGTTTTTT.

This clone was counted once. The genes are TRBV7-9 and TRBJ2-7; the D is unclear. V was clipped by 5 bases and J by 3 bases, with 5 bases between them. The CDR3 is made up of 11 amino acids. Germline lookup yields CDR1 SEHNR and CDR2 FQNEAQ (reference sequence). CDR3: CASSNNYEQYF. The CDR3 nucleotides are TGTGCCAGCAGCAATAACTACGAGCAGTACTTC. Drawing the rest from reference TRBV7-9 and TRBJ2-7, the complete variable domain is DTGVSQNPRHKITKRGQNVTFRCDPISEHNRLYWYRQTLGQGPEFLTYFQNEAQLEKSRLLSDRFSAERPKGSFSTLEIQRTEQGDSAMYLCASSNNYEQYFGPGTRLTVT.

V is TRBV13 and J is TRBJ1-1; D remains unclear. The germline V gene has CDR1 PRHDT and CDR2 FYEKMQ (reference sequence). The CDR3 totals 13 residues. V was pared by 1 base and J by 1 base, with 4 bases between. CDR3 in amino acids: CASSLAGNTEAFF. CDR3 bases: TGTGCCAGCAGCTTAGCAGGGAACACTGAAGCTTTCTTT.

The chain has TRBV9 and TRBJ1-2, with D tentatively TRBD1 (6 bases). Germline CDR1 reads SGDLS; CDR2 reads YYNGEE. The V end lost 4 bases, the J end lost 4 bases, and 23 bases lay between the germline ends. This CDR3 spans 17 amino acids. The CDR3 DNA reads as TGTGCCAGCAGCCCTCAGACAGGCCCCATACCCCTCTATGGCTACACCTTC. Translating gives CASSPQTGPIPLYGYTF.